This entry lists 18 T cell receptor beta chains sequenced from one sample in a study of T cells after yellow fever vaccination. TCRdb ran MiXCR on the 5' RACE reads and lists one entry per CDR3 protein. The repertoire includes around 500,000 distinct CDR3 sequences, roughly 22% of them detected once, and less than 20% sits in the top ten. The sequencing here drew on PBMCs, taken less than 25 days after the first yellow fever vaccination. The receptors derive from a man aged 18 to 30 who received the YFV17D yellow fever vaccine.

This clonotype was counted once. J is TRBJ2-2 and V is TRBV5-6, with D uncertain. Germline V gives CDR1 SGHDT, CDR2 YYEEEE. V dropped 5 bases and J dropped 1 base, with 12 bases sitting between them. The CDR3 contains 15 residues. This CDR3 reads CASRGRPWNTGELFF. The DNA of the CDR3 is TGTGCCAGCAGAGGGCGACCATGGAACACCGGGGAGCTGTTTTTT. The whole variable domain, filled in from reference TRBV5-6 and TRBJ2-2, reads DAGVTQSPTHLIKTRGQQVTLRCSPKSGHDTVSWYQQALGQGPQFIFQYYEEEERQRGNFPDRFSGHQFPNYSSELNVNALLLGDSALYLCASRGRPWNTGELFFGEGSRLTVL.

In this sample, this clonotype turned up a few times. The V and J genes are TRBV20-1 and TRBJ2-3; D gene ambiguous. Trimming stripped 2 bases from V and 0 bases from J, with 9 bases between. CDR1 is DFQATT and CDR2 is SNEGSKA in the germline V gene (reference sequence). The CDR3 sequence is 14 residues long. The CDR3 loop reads CSARKPISTDTQYF. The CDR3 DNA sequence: TGCAGTGCTAGAAAACCAATTAGCACAGATACGCAGTATTTT.

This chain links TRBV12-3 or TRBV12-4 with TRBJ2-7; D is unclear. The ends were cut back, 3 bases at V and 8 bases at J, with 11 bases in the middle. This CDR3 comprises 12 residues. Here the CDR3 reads CASSFLGHKQYF. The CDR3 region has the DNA TGTGCCAGCAGTTTCCTGGGCCACAAGCAGTACTTC.

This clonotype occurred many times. The CDR3 DNA reads TGTGCCAGCAGTGAAGCCCGGACATACTTCTCCTACGAGCAGTACGTC. Translation: CASSEARTYFSYEQYV. This chain links TRBV2 with TRBJ2-7, with D possibly being TRBD1 (5 bases). This CDR3 region has 16 residues. V lost 0 bases, J lost 0 bases, and 12 bases lay in between. Germline loops: CDR1 SNHLY, CDR2 FYNNEI.

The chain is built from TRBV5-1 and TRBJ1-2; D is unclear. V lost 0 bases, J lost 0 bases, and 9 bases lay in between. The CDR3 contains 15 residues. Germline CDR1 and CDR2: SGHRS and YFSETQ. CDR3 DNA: TGCGCCAGCAGCTTGGAACAGTCGGCTAACTATGGCTACACCTTC. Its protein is CASSLEQSANYGYTF. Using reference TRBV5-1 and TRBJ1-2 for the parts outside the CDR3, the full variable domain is KAGVTQTPRYLIKTRGQQVTLSCSPISGHRSVSWYQQTPGQGLQFLFEYFSETQRNKGNFPGRFSGRQFSNSRSEMNVSTLELGDSALYLCASSLEQSANYGYTFGSGTRLTVV.

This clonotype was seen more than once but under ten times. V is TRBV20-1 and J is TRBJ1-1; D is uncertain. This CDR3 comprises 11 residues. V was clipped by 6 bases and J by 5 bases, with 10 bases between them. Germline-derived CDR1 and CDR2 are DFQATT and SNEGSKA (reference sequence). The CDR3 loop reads CSARYGTEAFF. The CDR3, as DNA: TGCAGTGCCCGGTATGGGACTGAAGCTTTCTTT.

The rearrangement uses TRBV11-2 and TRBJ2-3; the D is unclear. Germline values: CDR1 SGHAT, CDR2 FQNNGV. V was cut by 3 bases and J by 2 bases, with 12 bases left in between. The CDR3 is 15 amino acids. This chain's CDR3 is CASSFKQRPTDTQYF. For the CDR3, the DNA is TGTGCCAGCAGCTTCAAACAGAGACCCACAGATACGCAGTATTTT.

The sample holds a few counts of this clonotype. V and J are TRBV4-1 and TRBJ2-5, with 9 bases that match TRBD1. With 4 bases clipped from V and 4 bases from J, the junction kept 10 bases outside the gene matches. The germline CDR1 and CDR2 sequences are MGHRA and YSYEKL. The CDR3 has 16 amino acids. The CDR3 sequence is CASSPDRDREVETQYF. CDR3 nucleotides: TGCGCCAGCAGCCCCGACCGGGACAGGGAGGTAGAGACCCAGTACTTC.

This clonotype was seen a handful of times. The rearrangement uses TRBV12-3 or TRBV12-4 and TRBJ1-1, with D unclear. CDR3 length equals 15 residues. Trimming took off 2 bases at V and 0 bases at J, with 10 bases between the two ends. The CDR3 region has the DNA TGTGCCAGCAGTTTAAATGGGGTTATGAACACTGAAGCTTTCTTT. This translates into CASSLNGVMNTEAFF.

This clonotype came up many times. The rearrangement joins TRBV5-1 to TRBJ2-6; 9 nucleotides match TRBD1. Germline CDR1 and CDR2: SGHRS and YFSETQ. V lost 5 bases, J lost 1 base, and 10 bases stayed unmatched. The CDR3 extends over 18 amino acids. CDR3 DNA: TGCGCCAGCAGATCTTCCGGGACAGGGCCTTCTGGGGCCAACGTCCTGACTTTC. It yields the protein CASRSSGTGPSGANVLTF.

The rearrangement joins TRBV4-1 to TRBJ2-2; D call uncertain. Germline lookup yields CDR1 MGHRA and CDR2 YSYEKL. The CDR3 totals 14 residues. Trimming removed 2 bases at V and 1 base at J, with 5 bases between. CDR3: CASSQQRNTGELFF. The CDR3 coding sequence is TGCGCCAGCAGCCAACAGAGGAACACCGGGGAGCTGTTTTTT.

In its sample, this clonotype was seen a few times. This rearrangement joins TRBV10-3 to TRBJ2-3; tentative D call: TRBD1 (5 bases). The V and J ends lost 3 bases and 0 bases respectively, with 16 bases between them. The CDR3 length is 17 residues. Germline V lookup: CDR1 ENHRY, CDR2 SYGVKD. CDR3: CAISDYTGQSSTDTQYF. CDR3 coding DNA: TGTGCCATCAGTGACTACACAGGACAATCTAGCACAGATACGCAGTATTTT.

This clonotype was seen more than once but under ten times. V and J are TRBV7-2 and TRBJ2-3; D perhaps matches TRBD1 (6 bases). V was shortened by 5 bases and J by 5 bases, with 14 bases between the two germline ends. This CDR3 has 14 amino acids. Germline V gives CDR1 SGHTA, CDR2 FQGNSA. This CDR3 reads CASSRAGAGDTQYF. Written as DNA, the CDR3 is TGTGCCAGCAGCAGGGCAGGGGCGGGAGATACGCAGTATTTT. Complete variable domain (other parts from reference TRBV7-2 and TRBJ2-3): GAGVSQSPSNKVTEKGKDVELRCDPISGHTALYWYRQSLGQGLEFLIYFQGNSAPDKSGLPSDRFSAERTGGSVSTLTIQRTQQEDSAVYLCASSRAGAGDTQYFGPGTRLTVL.

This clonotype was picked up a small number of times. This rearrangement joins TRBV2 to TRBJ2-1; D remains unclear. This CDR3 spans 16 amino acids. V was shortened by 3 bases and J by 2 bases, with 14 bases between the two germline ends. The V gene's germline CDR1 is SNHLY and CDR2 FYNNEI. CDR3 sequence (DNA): TGTGCCAGCAGTGACCTCCTTGGCGGAGCCTACAATGAGCAGTTCTTC. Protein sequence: CASSDLLGGAYNEQFF. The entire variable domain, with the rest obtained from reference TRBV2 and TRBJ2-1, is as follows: EPEVTQTPSHQVTQMGQEVILRCVPISNHLYFYWYRQILGQKVEFLVSFYNNEISEKSEIFDDQFSVERPDGSNFTLKIRSTKLEDSAMYFCASSDLLGGAYNEQFFGPGTRLTVL.

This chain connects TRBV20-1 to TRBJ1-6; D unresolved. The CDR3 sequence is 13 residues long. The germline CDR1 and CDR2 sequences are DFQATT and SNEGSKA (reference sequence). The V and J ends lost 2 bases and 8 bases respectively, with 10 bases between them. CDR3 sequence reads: CSARYGGDSPLHF. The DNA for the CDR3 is TGCAGTGCTAGATACGGCGGTGATTCACCCCTCCACTTT.

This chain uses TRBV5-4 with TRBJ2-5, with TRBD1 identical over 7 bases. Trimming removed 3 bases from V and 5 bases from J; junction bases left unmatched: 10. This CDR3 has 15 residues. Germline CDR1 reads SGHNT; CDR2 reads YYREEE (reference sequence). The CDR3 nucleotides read TGTGCCAGCAGCTATTTCGACAGGGCGTTGGAGACCCAGTACTTC. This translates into CASSYFDRALETQYF.

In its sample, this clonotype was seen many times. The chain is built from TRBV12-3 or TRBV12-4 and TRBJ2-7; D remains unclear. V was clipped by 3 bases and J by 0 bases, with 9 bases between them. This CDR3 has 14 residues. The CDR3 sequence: CASSFGEISYEQYF. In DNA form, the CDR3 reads TGTGCCAGCAGTTTTGGAGAGATCTCCTACGAGCAGTACTTC.

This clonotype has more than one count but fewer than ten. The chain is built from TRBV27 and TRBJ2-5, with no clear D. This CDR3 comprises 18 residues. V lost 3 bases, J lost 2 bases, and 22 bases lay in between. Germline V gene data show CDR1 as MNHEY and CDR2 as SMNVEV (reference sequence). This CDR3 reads CASSFPAAGRSEQETQYF. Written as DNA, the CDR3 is TGTGCCAGCAGTTTCCCGGCGGCTGGTAGATCAGAACAAGAGACCCAGTACTTC.